This T cell receptor (beta chain) was captured in a study of blood T cells in healthy people across ages. Germline V CDR1 and CDR2: GTSNPN, SVGIG (reference sequence). The CDR3 totals 13 residues. J was trimmed by 0 bases and V by 8 bases; bases with no gene match: 6. The use of a sample-barcoded 5' primer and a J-beta primer mix characterized a second PCR of roughly 7 to 11 cycles. TCRdb re-called the 5' RACE reads with MiXCR, one entry per CDR3 protein. Here the sample spans about 1,400,000 distinct CDR3 sequences, 59% being singletons. The chain has TRBV30 and TRBJ1-2, with 7 bases lining up with TRBD1. The clonotype originates from a man aged 18-30 years in good health. Sequencing input: blood. In nucleotides, the CDR3 is TGTGCCGAGGGACAGTCCGCTAACTATGGCTACACCTTC. Translation gives CAEGQSANYGYTF.